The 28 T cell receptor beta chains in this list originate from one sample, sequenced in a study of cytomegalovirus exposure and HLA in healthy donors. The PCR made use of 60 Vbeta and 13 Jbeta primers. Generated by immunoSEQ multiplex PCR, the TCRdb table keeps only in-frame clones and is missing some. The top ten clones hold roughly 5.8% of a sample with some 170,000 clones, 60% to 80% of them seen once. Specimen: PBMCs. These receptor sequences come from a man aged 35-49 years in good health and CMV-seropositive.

CDR3 bases: TGTGCCAGCAGTGCTCGGACAGGGTCAGGCTACACCTTC. This codes for CASSARTGSGYTF. V usage is TRBV6-5 and J usage is TRBJ1-2, with 8 bases matching TRBD1. This CDR3 has 13 amino acids. The junction had 7 bases not matched to a gene; V was cut back by 5 bases and J by 8 bases. Germline lookup yields CDR1 MNHEY and CDR2 SVGAGI.

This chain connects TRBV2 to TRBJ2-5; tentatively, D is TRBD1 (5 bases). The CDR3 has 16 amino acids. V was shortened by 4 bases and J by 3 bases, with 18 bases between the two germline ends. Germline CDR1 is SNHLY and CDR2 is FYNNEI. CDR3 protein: CASSVGRVGLKETQYF. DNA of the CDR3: TGTGCCAGCAGTGTGGGCAGGGTGGGCCTTAAAGAGACCCAGTACTTC.

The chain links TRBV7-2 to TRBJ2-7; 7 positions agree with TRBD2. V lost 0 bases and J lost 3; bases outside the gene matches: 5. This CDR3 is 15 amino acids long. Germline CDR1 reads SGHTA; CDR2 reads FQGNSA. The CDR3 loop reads CASSLALAEIYEQYF. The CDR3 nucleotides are TGTGCCAGCAGCTTAGCGCTAGCGGAGATCTACGAGCAGTACTTC.

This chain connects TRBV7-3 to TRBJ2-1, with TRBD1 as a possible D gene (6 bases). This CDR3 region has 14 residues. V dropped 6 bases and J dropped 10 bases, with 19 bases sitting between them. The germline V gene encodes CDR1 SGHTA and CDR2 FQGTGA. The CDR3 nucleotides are TGTGCCAGCAGTCTCAGCCCCAGGGGTGGAGAGCAGTTCTTC. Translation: CASSLSPRGGEQFF.

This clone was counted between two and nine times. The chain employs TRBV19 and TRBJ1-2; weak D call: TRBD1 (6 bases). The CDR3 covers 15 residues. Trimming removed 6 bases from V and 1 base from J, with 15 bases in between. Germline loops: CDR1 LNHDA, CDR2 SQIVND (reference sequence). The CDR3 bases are TGTGCCAGTAGACCAGGGGATCGAGATAACTATGGCTACACCTTC. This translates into CASRPGDRDNYGYTF.

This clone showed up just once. CDR3 region: CASSLGLEGGYNEQFF. Written as DNA, the CDR3 is TGCGCCAGCAGCTTGGGGCTAGAAGGAGGCTACAATGAGCAGTTCTTC. The chain combines TRBV5-1 with TRBJ2-1; D is possibly TRBD2 (5 bases). The CDR3 runs 16 residues. Trimming left V 0 bases short and J 3 bases short, with 13 bases between. From germline, CDR1 is SGHRS and CDR2 YFSETQ. The full variable domain, with the rest looked up from reference TRBV5-1 and TRBJ2-1, is KAGVTQTPRYLIKTRGQQVTLSCSPISGHRSVSWYQQTPGQGLQFLFEYFSETQRNKGNFPGRFSGRQFSNSRSEMNVSTLELGDSALYLCASSLGLEGGYNEQFFGPGTRLTVL.

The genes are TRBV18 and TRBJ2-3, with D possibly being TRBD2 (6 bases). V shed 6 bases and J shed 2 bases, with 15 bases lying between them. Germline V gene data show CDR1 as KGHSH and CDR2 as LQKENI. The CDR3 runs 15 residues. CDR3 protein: CASSGDSRYTDTQYF. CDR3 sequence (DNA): TGTGCCAGCTCGGGGGACTCGCGGTACACAGATACGCAGTATTTT.

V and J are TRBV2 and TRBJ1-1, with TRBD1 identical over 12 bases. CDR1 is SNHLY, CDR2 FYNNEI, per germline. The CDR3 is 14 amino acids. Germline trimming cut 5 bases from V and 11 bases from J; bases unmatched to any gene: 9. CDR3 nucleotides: TGTGCCAGCAGTTCCGGGACAGGGGGCAGGTGGGCTTTCTTT. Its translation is CASSSGTGGRWAFF.

The CDR3 loop reads CASSHGQGRNEKLFF. Written as DNA, the CDR3 is TGCGCCAGCAGCCACGGACAGGGGCGGAATGAAAAACTGTTTTTT. V and J are TRBV5-1 and TRBJ1-4; TRBD1 aligns across 9 bases. V lost 4 bases to trimming and J lost 5 bases; unmatched junction nucleotides: 6. CDR3 length equals 15 residues. Germline CDR1 SGHRS, CDR2 YFSETQ.

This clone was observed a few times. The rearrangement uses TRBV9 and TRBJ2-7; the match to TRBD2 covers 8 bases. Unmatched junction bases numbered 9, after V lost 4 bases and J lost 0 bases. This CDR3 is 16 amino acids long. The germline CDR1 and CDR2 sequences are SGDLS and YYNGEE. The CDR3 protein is CASSPQGSGGSYEQYF. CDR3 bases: TGTGCCAGCAGCCCCCAGGGGAGCGGGGGCTCCTACGAGCAGTACTTC. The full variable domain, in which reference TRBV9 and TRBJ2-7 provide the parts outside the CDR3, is DSGVTQTPKHLITATGQRVTLRCSPRSGDLSVYWYQQSLDQGLQFLIQYYNGEERAKGNILERFSAQQFPDLHSELNLSSLELGDSALYFCASSPQGSGGSYEQYFGPGTRLTVT.

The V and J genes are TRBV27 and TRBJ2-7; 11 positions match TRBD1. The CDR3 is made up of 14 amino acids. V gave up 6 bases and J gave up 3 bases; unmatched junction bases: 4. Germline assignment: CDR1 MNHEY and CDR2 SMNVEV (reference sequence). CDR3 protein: CASSPGTGGYEQYF. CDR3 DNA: TGTGCCAGCAGCCCCGGGACAGGGGGCTACGAGCAGTACTTC.

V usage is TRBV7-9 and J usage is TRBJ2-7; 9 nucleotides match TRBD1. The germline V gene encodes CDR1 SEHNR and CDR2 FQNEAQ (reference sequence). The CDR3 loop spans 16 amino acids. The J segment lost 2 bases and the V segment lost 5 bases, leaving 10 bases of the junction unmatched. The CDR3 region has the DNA TGTGCCAGCAGCACCCACTCCGGACAGGGGACCTACGAGCAGTACTTC. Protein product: CASSTHSGQGTYEQYF.

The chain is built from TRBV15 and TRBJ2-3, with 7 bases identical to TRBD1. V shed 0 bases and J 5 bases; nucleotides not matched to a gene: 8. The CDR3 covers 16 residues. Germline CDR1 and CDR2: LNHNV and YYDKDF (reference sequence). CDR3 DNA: TGTGCCACCAGCAGAGAATCCGGGACAGAGGGAGATACGCAGTATTTT. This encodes CATSRESGTEGDTQYF.

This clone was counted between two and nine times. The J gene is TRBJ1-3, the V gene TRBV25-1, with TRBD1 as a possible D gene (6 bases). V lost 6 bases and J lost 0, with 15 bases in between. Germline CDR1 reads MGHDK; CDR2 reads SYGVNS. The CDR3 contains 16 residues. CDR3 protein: CASSDQSGASGNTIYF. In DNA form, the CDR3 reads TGTGCCAGCAGCGATCAATCAGGGGCCTCTGGAAACACCATATATTTT.

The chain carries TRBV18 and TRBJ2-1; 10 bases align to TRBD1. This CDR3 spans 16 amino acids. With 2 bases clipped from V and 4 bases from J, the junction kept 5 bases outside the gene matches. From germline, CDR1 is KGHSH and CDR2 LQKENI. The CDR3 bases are TGTGCCAGCTCACCAGAGGGACAGGGGAGGTACAATGAGCAGTTCTTC. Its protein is CASSPEGQGRYNEQFF.

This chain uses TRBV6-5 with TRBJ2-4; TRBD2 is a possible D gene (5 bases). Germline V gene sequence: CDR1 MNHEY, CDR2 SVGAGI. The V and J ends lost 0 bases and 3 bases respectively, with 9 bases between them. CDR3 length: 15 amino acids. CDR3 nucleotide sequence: TGTGCCAGCAGTTACTCGAGGGTTGGCAAAAACATTCAGTACTTC. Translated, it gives CASSYSRVGKNIQYF.

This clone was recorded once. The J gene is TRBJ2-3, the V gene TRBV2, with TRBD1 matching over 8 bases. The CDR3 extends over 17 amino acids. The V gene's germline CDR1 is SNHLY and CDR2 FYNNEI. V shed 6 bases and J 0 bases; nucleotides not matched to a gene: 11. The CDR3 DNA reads TGTGCCAGCAGCGGACAGGGTGGAACGGCTAGCACAGATACGCAGTATTTT. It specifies CASSGQGGTASTDTQYF.

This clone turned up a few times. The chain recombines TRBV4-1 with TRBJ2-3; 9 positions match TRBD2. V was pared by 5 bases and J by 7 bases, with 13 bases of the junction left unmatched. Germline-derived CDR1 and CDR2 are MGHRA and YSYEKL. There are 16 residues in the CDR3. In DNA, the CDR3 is TGCGCCAGCAGCAGAGGTAGCGGGAGCTATAGTCATACGCAGTATTTT. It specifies CASSRGSGSYSHTQYF.

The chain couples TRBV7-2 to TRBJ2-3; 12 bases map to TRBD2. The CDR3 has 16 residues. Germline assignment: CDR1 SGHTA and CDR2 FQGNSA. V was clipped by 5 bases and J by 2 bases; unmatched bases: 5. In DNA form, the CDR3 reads TGTGCCAGCAGCCGACTAGCGGGAGTAGTCACAGATACGCAGTATTTT. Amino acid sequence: CASSRLAGVVTDTQYF. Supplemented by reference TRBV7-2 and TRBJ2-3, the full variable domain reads GAGVSQSPSNKVTEKGKDVELRCDPISGHTALYWYRQSLGQGLEFLIYFQGNSAPDKSGLPSDRFSAERTGGSVSTLTIQRTQQEDSAVYLCASSRLAGVVTDTQYFGPGTRLTVL.

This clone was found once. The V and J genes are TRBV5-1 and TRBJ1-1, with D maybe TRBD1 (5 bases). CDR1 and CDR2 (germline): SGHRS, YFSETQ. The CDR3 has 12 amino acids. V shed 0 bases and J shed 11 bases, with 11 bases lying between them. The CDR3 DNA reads TGCGCCAGCAGCTTGGAGTCGGGGGAGGCTTTCTTT. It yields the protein CASSLESGEAFF.

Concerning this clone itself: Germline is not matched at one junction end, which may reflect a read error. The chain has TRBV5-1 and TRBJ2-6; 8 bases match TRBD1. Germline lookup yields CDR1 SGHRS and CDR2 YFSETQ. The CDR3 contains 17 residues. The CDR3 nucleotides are TGCGCCAGCAGCGGAGGACAGGGCCCCTCTGGGGCCAACGGCCTGACTTTC. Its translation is CASSGGQGPSGANGLTF.

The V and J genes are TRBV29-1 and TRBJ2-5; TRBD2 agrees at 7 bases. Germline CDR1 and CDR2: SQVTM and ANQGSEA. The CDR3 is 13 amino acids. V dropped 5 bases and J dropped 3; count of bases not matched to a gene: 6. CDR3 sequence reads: CSVLAGEKETQYF. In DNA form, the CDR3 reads TGCAGCGTTCTGGCGGGAGAGAAAGAGACCCAGTACTTC.

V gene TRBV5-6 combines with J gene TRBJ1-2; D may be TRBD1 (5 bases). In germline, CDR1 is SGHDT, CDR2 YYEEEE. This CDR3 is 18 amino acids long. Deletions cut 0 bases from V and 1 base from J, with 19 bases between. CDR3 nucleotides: TGTGCCAGCAGCTTGGCGGTCACGGACATTGGTTTTAACTATGGCTACACCTTC. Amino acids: CASSLAVTDIGFNYGYTF.

The CDR3: CASSPLGTSGSEQYF. The CDR3 DNA follows: TGTGCCAGCAGCCCGTTGGGGACTAGCGGTTCCGAGCAGTACTTC. The chain has TRBV7-2 and TRBJ2-7; 11 nucleotides line up with TRBD2. The ends lost 5 bases at V and 6 bases at J; junction bases unmatched: 9. This CDR3 is built from 15 residues. CDR1 is SGHTA and CDR2 is FQGNSA in the germline V gene.

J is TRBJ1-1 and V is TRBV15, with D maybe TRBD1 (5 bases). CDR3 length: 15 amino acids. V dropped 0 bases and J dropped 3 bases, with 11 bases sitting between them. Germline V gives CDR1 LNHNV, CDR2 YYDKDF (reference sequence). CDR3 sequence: CATSREQGGDTEAFF. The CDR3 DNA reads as TGTGCCACCAGCAGAGAGCAGGGTGGGGACACTGAAGCTTTCTTT.

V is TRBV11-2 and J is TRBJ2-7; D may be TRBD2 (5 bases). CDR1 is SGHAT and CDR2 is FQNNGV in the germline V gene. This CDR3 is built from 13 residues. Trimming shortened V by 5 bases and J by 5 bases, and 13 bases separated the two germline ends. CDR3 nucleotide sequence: TGTGCCAGCAGCCCCCCGGGGTGGAACGAGCAGTACTTC. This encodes CASSPPGWNEQYF.

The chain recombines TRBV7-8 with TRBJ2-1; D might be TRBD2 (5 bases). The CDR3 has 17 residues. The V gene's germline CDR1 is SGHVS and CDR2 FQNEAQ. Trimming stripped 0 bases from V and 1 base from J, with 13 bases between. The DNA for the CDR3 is TGTGCCAGCAGCTTAGCCCGGATAGCGAGGTCCTACAATGAGCAGTTCTTC. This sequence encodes CASSLARIARSYNEQFF.

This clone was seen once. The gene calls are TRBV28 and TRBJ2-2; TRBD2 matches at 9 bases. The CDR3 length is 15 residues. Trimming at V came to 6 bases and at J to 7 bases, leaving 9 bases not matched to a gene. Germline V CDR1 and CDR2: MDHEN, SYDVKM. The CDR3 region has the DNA TGTGCCAGCAGCCCCGCGGGACTAGCTATCGGGGAGCTGTTTTTT. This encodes CASSPAGLAIGELFF.